Presented here are 5 T cell receptor beta chains from one specimen sequenced in a study of blood T cell repertoires in COVID-19. The table came from immunoSEQ multiplex PCR; TCRdb's copy has only in-frame clones and leaves some out. Of some 170,000 clones in the sample, 75% to 90% were seen once. Material for sequencing was peripheral blood. The receptor source for this set is a human donor in a cohort sampled during active COVID-19.

The chain combines TRBV2 with TRBJ1-4; the D is unclear. From germline, CDR1 is SNHLY and CDR2 FYNNEI. The CDR3 consists of 11 residues. V shed 6 bases and J shed 7 bases, with 6 bases lying between them. The CDR3 DNA is TGTGCCAGCAGGGAGGTTGAAAAACTGTTTTTT. It translates to CASREVEKLFF.

For this clone: At the DNA level, this CDR3 is encoded by other sequences in the same sample as well. The chain joins TRBV12-3 or TRBV12-4 to TRBJ1-5, with a tentative D call TRBD1 (6 bases). Trimming cost V 6 bases and J 4 bases, with 7 bases left between them. The CDR3 covers 12 residues. CDR3 sequence: CASRQGNQPQHF. CDR3 DNA sequence: TGTGCCAGCAGACAGGGTAATCAGCCCCAGCATTTT.

As DNA, the CDR3 is TGTGCCAGCAGTTACCTAGCGGGAGGCACCTACAATGAGCAGTTCTTC. It translates to CASSYLAGGTYNEQFF. The J gene is TRBJ2-1, the V gene TRBV6-2 or TRBV6-3; TRBD2 aligns across 11 bases. Germline V gene lookup returns CDR1 MNHEY and CDR2 SVGEGT. The CDR3 spans 16 residues. Trimming cost V 2 bases and J 2 bases; bases outside gene matches: 2.

This rearrangement joins TRBV18 to TRBJ2-5, with D possibly matching TRBD1 (6 bases). The V end was cut by 3 bases, the J end by 3 bases, with 8 bases between. CDR3 length equals 13 residues. Per germline, CDR1 KGHSH and CDR2 LQKENI. In DNA, the CDR3 is TGTGCCAGCTCACCGAACAGGGAAGAGACCCAGTACTTC. Translating gives CASSPNREETQYF.

The DNA for the CDR3 is TGTGCCAGCAGCTTCCGACTAGCGGTATACGAGCAGTACTTC. This gives the protein CASSFRLAVYEQYF. The rearrangement joins TRBV5-6 to TRBJ2-7, with 9 positions matching TRBD2. Germline V gives CDR1 SGHDT, CDR2 YYEEEE. The CDR3 consists of 14 residues. Trimming removed 2 bases from V and 4 bases from J; junction bases left unmatched: 4.